This note documents a single T cell receptor (beta chain) sequence. This entry comes from a study of control samples from healthy donors and cancer patients. Trimming shortened V by 2 bases and J by 7 bases, and 17 bases separated the two germline ends. Germline loops: CDR1 SGHAT, CDR2 FQNNGV. The CDR3 spans 15 residues. The data were produced by immunoSEQ multiplex PCR, yet TCRdb's version contains in-frame clones alone and is incomplete. The sample shows about 65,000 clones, around nine tenths of them seen only once. This TCR was recovered from a woman between 50 and 59 years old with colorectal cancer. V usage is TRBV11-2 and J usage is TRBJ1-2; no clear D gene. Sequencing was done on a sample of PBMCs. DNA of the CDR3: TGTGCCAGCAGCTTATTCTCCCTCCAACGTGGTGGCTACACCTTC. It translates to CASSLFSLQRGGYTF. The whole variable domain, filled in from reference TRBV11-2 and TRBJ1-2, reads EAGVAQSPRYKIIEKRQSVAFWCNPISGHATLYWYQQILGQGPKLLIQFQNNGVVDDSQLPKDRFSAERLKGVDSTLKIQPAKLEDSAVYLCASSLFSLQRGGYTFGSGTRLTVV.